This T cell receptor (beta chain) stems from a study of post-analysis software for immune sequencing data. Study-wide results and caveats: Patients carried a few TRBV segments more frequently than controls did, and TRBV5-6, TRBV5-1 and TRBV20-1 were among them.

This CDR3 is 18 amino acids long. Trimming took off 4 bases at V and 2 bases at J, with 24 bases between the two ends. In germline, CDR1 is ENHRY, CDR2 SYGVKD. About this clonotype: Its cognate antigen is unknown.

The TCR beta cDNA libraries carried unique molecular identifiers. A single record per CDR3 protein comes from TCRdb applying MiXCR to the PCR reads. The profile covers approximately 690,000 distinct CDR3 sequences, with 55% to 60% appearing a single time and approximately 11% taken by the ten largest. This sequence was found in a girl aged 2-9 years with multiple sclerosis. This sequence joins TRBV10-3 and TRBJ2-7; D is perhaps TRBD1 (6 bases). Specimen: blood. CDR3 in amino acids: CAISALGGLGTPTYEQYF. DNA for the CDR3: TGTGCCATCAGTGCTCTAGGCGGTCTAGGGACACCTACCTACGAGCAGTACTTC.